These T cell receptor beta chains were read from a single sample in a study of cytomegalovirus exposure and HLA in healthy donors. Sequenced by immunoSEQ multiplex PCR; TCRdb stores in-frame clones only, minus some. The sample carries about 170,000 clones, roughly 96% recorded once. Specimen: PBMCs. The receptors come from a woman aged 18-29 years in good health and CMV-seronegative. Both conserved end residues are part of each CDR3. The D gene is left open where the match is weak. Not all rows give a size; the values are once, few, many and, for expanded clones, a class.

D,J,V,size,length,CDR3,DNA
.,TRBJ1-1,TRBV27,.,13,CASGYRDVTEAFF,TGTGCCAGTGGGTACAGGGATGTCACTGAAGCTTTCTTT
.,TRBJ2-7,TRBV6-6,.,13,CASSYTTSYEQYF,TGTGCCAGCAGTTACACCACTAGCTACGAGCAGTACTTC
.,TRBJ2-7,TRBV19,.,16,CASSTLPAAFGYEQYF,TGTGCCAGTAGTACCCTACCGGCCGCCTTCGGGTACGAGCAGTACTTC
TRBD1,TRBJ2-7,TRBV19,.,14,CASSMRQGAYEQYF,TGTGCCAGTAGTATGAGGCAGGGGGCCTACGAGCAGTACTTC
.,TRBJ2-7,TRBV7-2,.,15,CASSLENGSSYEQYF,TGTGCCAGCAGCTTAGAGAATGGGAGCTCCTACGAGCAGTACTTC
.,TRBJ2-2,TRBV6-1,.,13,CASSEAYTGELFF,TGTGCCAGCAGTGAAGCCTACACCGGGGAGCTGTTTTTT
.,TRBJ1-2,TRBV7-6,.,15,CASSLGTGENYGYTF,TGTGCCAGCAGCTTAGGCACAGGAGAGAACTATGGCTACACCTTC
.,TRBJ1-2,TRBV13,.,21,CASSLGDILESRDTLIHGYTF,TGTGCCAGCAGCTTAGGCGATATTTTGGAAAGTCGGGACACTTTAATCCATGGCTACACCTTC
.,TRBJ2-6,TRBV5-6,once,18,CASSFWRGRRSGANVLTF,TGTGCCAGCAGCTTTTGGAGGGGTCGACGCTCTGGGGCCAACGTCCTGACTTTC
.,TRBJ2-2,TRBV6-5,.,12,CASLRNTGELFF,TGTGCCAGTCTCAGGAACACCGGGGAGCTGTTTTTT
.,TRBJ2-2,TRBV11-2,.,12,CASSFHPGELFF,TGTGCCAGCAGCTTCCATCCCGGGGAGCTGTTTTTT
.,TRBJ2-3,TRBV5-1,.,14,CASSLRGDTDTQYF,TGCGCCAGCAGCTTGCGGGGAGACACAGATACGCAGTATTTT
.,TRBJ1-2,TRBV9,.,14,CASTQGRVESGYTF,TGTGCCAGCACCCAGGGCAGGGTCGAGTCTGGCTACACCTTC
.,TRBJ2-2,TRBV5-6,.,17,CASSLPGRGPDTGELFF,TGTGCCAGCAGCTTGCCAGGTAGGGGCCCGGACACCGGGGAGCTGTTTTTT
TRBD1,TRBJ2-7,TRBV18,.,14,CASSQYRGSYEQYF,TGTGCCAGCTCACAGTACAGGGGTTCCTACGAGCAGTACTTC
.,TRBJ2-3,TRBV30,.,12,CAWGRVADTQYF,TGTGCCTGGGGGCGGGTCGCAGATACGCAGTATTTT
TRBD1,TRBJ1-5,TRBV7-6,once,15,CASSPGTGGNQPQHF,TGTGCCAGCAGCCCCGGGACAGGGGGCAATCAGCCCCAGCATTTT
.,TRBJ2-3,TRBV5-4,.,13,CASSLRLGDTQYF,TGTGCCAGCAGTTTACGACTGGGAGATACGCAGTATTTT
.,TRBJ2-2,TRBV19,.,15,CASTSGAAGTGELFF,TGTGCCAGTACCTCAGGGGCAGCGGGAACCGGGGAGCTGTTTTTT
.,TRBJ2-7,TRBV9,.,13,CASRSQDSYEQYF,TGTGCCAGCAGGTCGCAGGACTCCTACGAGCAGTACTTC
TRBD1,TRBJ2-3,TRBV30,.,13,CAWSVSHQGDWVF,TGTGCCTGGAGTGTATCGCATCAGGGGGATTGGGTATTT
TRBD1,TRBJ2-7,TRBV9,.,13,CASSHRQGYEQYF,TGTGCCAGCAGCCATAGACAGGGGTACGAGCAGTACTTC
TRBD2,TRBJ2-7,TRBV7-9,.,16,CASSPTSTSGGLEQYF,TGTGCCAGCAGCCCCACGTCGACTAGCGGGGGACTCGAGCAGTACTTC
TRBD2,TRBJ2-7,TRBV4-1,.,13,CASSQGERGGQYF,TGCGCCAGCAGCCAAGGGGAGCGGGGGGGGCAGTACTTC
TRBD1,TRBJ2-7,TRBV14,.,14,CASSPGTGGAGQYF,TGTGCCAGCAGCCCCGGGACAGGGGGGGCAGGACAGTACTTC
.,TRBJ2-1,TRBV7-3,.,13,CASSLSLYNEQFF,TGTGCCAGCAGCTTAAGTCTCTACAATGAGCAGTTCTTC
.,TRBJ1-2,TRBV6-5,.,13,CASSYGRLYGYTF,TGTGCCAGCAGTTACGGCAGATTATATGGCTACACCTTC
TRBD1,TRBJ1-1,TRBV5-1,.,16,CASSPRQGGGGTEAFF,TGCGCCAGCAGCCCCCGACAGGGGGGAGGCGGCACTGAAGCTTTCTTT
.,TRBJ2-7,TRBV6-6,.,13,CASSRAGSDEQYF,TGTGCCAGCAGTCGTGCAGGGTCGGACGAGCAGTACTTC
TRBD1,TRBJ2-7,TRBV4-3,.,13,CASSQEYRGEQYF,TGCGCCAGCAGCCAGGAATACAGGGGGGAGCAGTACTTC
.,TRBJ2-2,TRBV6-1,.,13,CASSEFEGRELFF,TGTGCCAGCAGTGAATTTGAGGGCAGGGAGCTGTTTTTT
TRBD1,TRBJ2-7,TRBV5-6,.,14,CASSLNRGRSEQYF,TGTGCCAGCAGCTTGAACAGGGGGCGCAGCGAGCAGTACTTC
.,TRBJ1-2,TRBV2,.,10,CASSAGVFVF,TGTGCCAGCAGTGCGGGGGTCTTCGTTTTC
.,TRBJ1-3,TRBV6-5,once,14,CASSYDTSGNTIYF,TGTGCCAGCAGCTATGACACGTCTGGAAACACCATATATTTT
TRBD1,TRBJ1-2,TRBV5-4,.,14,CASRKDRGHYGYTF,TGTGCCAGCAGGAAGGACAGGGGGCACTATGGCTACACCTTC
TRBD2,TRBJ2-4,TRBV6-1,.,14,CASSEWIAGGIQYF,TGTGCCAGCAGTGAATGGATCGCGGGAGGGATTCAGTACTTC
.,TRBJ2-5,TRBV5-4,.,13,CASRLASQETQYF,TGTGCCAGCAGGCTAGCTTCTCAAGAGACCCAGTACTTC
TRBD1,TRBJ1-4,TRBV19,.,16,CASSDDRGRTNEKLFF,TGTGCCAGTAGTGACGACAGGGGCAGAACTAATGAAAAACTGTTTTTT
TRBD1,TRBJ2-7,TRBV6-1,.,15,CASSESFDRAYEQYF,TGTGCCAGCAGTGAATCCTTCGACAGGGCCTACGAGCAGTACTTC
.,TRBJ1-2,TRBV11-3,.,15,CASSLDRELLYGYTF,TGTGCCAGCAGCTTAGATCGCGAACTACTCTATGGCTACACCTTC